This T cell receptor beta chain originates from a study of T-cell memory formation after mild COVID-19. For the study at large: Clusters were largely donor specific.

The CDR3 is 14 amino acids. V was trimmed by 0 bases and J by 8 bases, leaving 13 bases between them. The germline CDR1 and CDR2 sequences are KGHSH and LQKENI. This clonotype has a handful of counts. Its target is unknown. MiXCR, applied by TCRdb to the 5' RACE reads, yields one record per CDR3 protein. This repertoire shows roughly 130,000 distinct CDR3 sequences, about 6.5% found once; its top ten account for around 2%. Study-wide results and limits: A balance of CD4 and CD8 characterized clones contracting day 15 to 85, whereas later expanders leaned CD4+. Of the contracting clones, CD4+ ones lay mainly in CM and EM, and CD8+ ones in EMRA.

The gene calls are TRBV18 and TRBJ1-1; D call uncertain. Sequencing was performed on PBMCs or a T cell subset sorted from them (not recorded which). The receptor was isolated from an adult woman who had mild COVID-19 (a few samples of this study predate the infection). Cell type and time point are not known. CDR3 sequence: CASSPPNRGREAFF. CDR3 in DNA: TGTGCCAGCTCACCACCTAATCGAGGTCGGGAAGCTTTCTTT.